Ten or more counts support the clone carrying this TCR beta chain. The sample is drawn from a study of T-cell reconstitution after alpha-beta-depleted transplantation in children. As it was prepared, the TCRbeta library received unique molecular identifiers. TCRdb fed the PCR reads into MiXCR, producing one record per CDR3 protein. The sample carries some 490,000 distinct CDR3 sequences, about an eighth recorded once. Germline V lookup: CDR1 DFQATT, CDR2 SNEGSKA (reference sequence). The CDR3 has 16 residues. V was cut by 0 bases and J by 4 bases, with 19 bases left in between. The TCR comes from a human donor who donated a stem cell graft to a child with combined immunodeficiency. The sample in question was PBMCs from the stem cell graft donor, obtained from the stem cell graft. V and J are TRBV20-1 and TRBJ2-7; D is unclear. The CDR3, as DNA: TGCAGTGCTAGAGATAGAACAGCCCAGCGTCGATACGAGCAGTACTTC. Its translation: CSARDRTAQRRYEQYF.